What follows are 28 T cell receptor beta chains derived from one specimen sequenced in a study of T cells in Graves' hyperthyroidism and ophthalmopathy. Amplification of TCR beta CDR3 regions used RNA as the template. When the TCR CDR3 underwent first-round RT-PCR, the HTBI primer set was used. TCRdb passed the multiplex PCR reads through MiXCR, listing each CDR3 protein once. Of roughly 500,000 distinct CDR3 sequences in the sample, roughly 15% are singletons; the top ten hold over 25%. The sequenced sample consisted of blood. The receptors shown here come from a woman under 40 with Graves' ophthalmopathy.

This clonotype was observed a few times. In DNA, the CDR3 is TGCGCCAGCAGCCAACGGGACGGCCGAGATACGCAGTATTTT. This codes for CASSQRDGRDTQYF. The V and J genes are TRBV4-3 and TRBJ2-3, with D tentatively TRBD1 or TRBD2 (5 bases each). This CDR3 has 14 residues. The V gene lost 2 bases and the J gene lost 5 bases, with 11 bases spanning the gap. Germline CDR1 and CDR2: LGHNA and YSLEER.

The J gene is TRBJ2-4, the V gene TRBV29-1, with TRBD2 matching 7 bases. This CDR3 has 16 amino acids. Per the germline V gene, CDR1 is SQVTM and CDR2 is ANQGSEA. The V gene end was trimmed by 0 bases and the J gene end by 1 base; junction bases not matched to a gene: 6. The CDR3 DNA is TGCAGCGTTGAAGATCGGGGAGGGCCGGCCAAAAACATTCAGTACTTC. Protein product: CSVEDRGGPAKNIQYF.

This clonotype was picked up many times. The rearrangement links TRBV20-1 to TRBJ2-7; D is perhaps TRBD1 (5 bases). Between the trimmed V and J ends, which lost 1 base and 7 bases, there was a span of 14 bases. The CDR3 totals 13 residues. The germline gives CDR1 DFQATT, CDR2 SNEGSKA (reference sequence). DNA of the CDR3: TGCAGTGCTAGAGCCGGACACCTAGGGGAGCAGTACTTC. Its translation: CSARAGHLGEQYF.

This clonotype was counted ten times or more. The V and J genes are TRBV28 and TRBJ1-2; D remains unclear. CDR1 and CDR2 from the germline V gene are MDHEN and SYDVKM. This CDR3 has 15 amino acids. Trimming took 5 bases from V and 4 from J, leaving 17 bases between them. The CDR3 protein is CASSPTLTFGYGYTF. Written as DNA, the CDR3 is TGTGCCAGCAGTCCCACGTTGACATTCGGCTATGGCTACACCTTC.

This clonotype was recorded at least ten times. The chain uses TRBV19 and TRBJ2-1, with D possibly matching TRBD2 (5 bases). V dropped 9 bases and J dropped 9 bases, with 12 bases sitting between them. The germline V gene encodes CDR1 LNHDA and CDR2 SQIVND (reference sequence). The CDR3 has 11 residues. The CDR3: CASNREGEQFF. As DNA, the CDR3 is TGTGCCAGCAACCGGGAAGGTGAGCAGTTCTTC. Full variable domain (missing parts from reference TRBV19 and TRBJ2-1): DGGITQSPKYLFRKEGQNVTLSCEQNLNHDAMYWYRQDPGQGLRLIYYSQIVNDFQKGDIAEGYSVSREKKESFPLTVTSAQKNPTAFYLCASNREGEQFFGPGTRLTVL.

This clonotype was found many times. The J gene is TRBJ2-5, the V gene TRBV18, with 7 positions matching TRBD1. This CDR3 has 14 amino acids. The germline V gene has CDR1 KGHSH and CDR2 LQKENI. V trimming: 0 bases; J trimming: 7 bases; junction bases outside the gene matches: 5. CDR3 region: CASSPPGQSGTQYF. The CDR3 DNA is TGTGCCAGCTCACCACCGGGACAGTCTGGGACCCAGTACTTC.

V usage is TRBV4-3 and J usage is TRBJ2-7, with 13 bases that match TRBD2. Germline V gives CDR1 LGHNA, CDR2 YSLEER. Losses at the gene ends were 0 bases for V and 4 bases for J; bases not matched to a gene: 12. CDR3 length: 19 amino acids. CDR3 amino acids: CASSQEETFGTSGMYEQYF. CDR3 DNA: TGCGCCAGCAGCCAAGAGGAAACCTTCGGGACTAGCGGGATGTACGAGCAGTACTTC.

This clonotype was detected a few times. The rearrangement links TRBV7-2 to TRBJ1-4; D possibly corresponds to TRBD1 (5 bases). This CDR3 contains 17 residues. Germline V gene data show CDR1 as SGHTA and CDR2 as FQGNSA. V was pared by 0 bases and J by 0 bases, with 11 bases between. The CDR3 nucleotides are TGTGCCAGCAGCTTAGCTCAACGGACATCAACTAATGAAAAACTGTTTTTT. The encoded protein is CASSLAQRTSTNEKLFF.

This clonotype has ten or more counts. The chain has TRBV28 and TRBJ1-1; maybe TRBD1 (5 bases). The CDR3 has 14 residues. V shed 2 bases and J shed 11 bases, with 18 bases lying between them. In germline, CDR1 is MDHEN, CDR2 SYDVKM. The CDR3 DNA reads TGTGCCAGCAGTTTAACCCTCGCGACAGCCTGGGCTTTCTTT. Its translation is CASSLTLATAWAFF.

A single count supports this clonotype. The chain recombines TRBV20-1 with TRBJ2-5, with TRBD2 matching over 7 bases. Germline-derived CDR1 and CDR2 are DFQATT and SNEGSKA (reference sequence). The CDR3 has 16 amino acids. V was clipped by 0 bases and J by 4 bases; unmatched bases: 11. CDR3 sequence reads: CSARDYARGGGETQYF. As DNA, the CDR3 is TGCAGTGCTAGAGATTACGCACGGGGCGGGGGAGAGACCCAGTACTTC.

The rearrangement uses TRBV19 and TRBJ2-3; no clear D gene. V was trimmed by 5 bases and J by 5 bases, leaving 14 bases between them. Germline loops: CDR1 LNHDA, CDR2 SQIVND (reference sequence). The CDR3 spans 14 residues. In DNA form, the CDR3 reads TGTGCCAGTAGTCCGAACCTACCGGGAGATACGCAGTATTTT. Translation: CASSPNLPGDTQYF.

This clonotype was seen a handful of times. CDR3 nucleotides: TGCAGCGTTGCGAGACGACTAGCGATAAAGGAGGGGCAGTTCTTC. As protein: CSVARRLAIKEGQFF. V gene TRBV29-1 combines with J gene TRBJ2-1; 8 bases are a match to TRBD2. The CDR3 is made up of 15 amino acids. Germline V gene lookup returns CDR1 SQVTM and CDR2 ANQGSEA. V shed 4 bases, J shed 12 bases, and the junction held 17 bases outside the gene matches.

This clonotype was detected only once. V gene TRBV6-1 combines with J gene TRBJ2-2; D may be TRBD1 or TRBD2 (6 bases each). Germline V gene data show CDR1 as MNHNS and CDR2 as SASEGT. CDR3 size: 17 residues. The V end was cut by 5 bases, the J end by 1 base, with 17 bases between. For the CDR3, the DNA is TGTGCCAGCAGTCCACAATTACGGGGGCTGAACACCGGGGAGCTGTTTTTT. This translates into CASSPQLRGLNTGELFF.

This chain links TRBV28 with TRBJ2-5; D is unclear. Germline V gene lookup returns CDR1 MDHEN and CDR2 SYDVKM. V shed 6 bases and J shed 4 bases, with 12 bases lying between them. This CDR3 comprises 13 residues. This CDR3 reads CASSLQNRETQYF. The CDR3 DNA sequence: TGTGCCAGCAGCCTTCAGAATAGAGAGACCCAGTACTTC. Full variable domain (outside the CDR3, taken from reference TRBV28 and TRBJ2-5): DVKVTQSSRYLVKRTGEKVFLECVQDMDHENMFWYRQDPGLGLRLIYFSYDVKMKEKGDIPEGYSVSREKKERFSLILESASTNQTSMYLCASSLQNRETQYFGPGTRLLVL.

In this sample, this clonotype turned up a few times. The V call is TRBV24-1, the J call TRBJ1-2, with D perhaps TRBD1 (5 bases). This CDR3 has 14 amino acids. The ends were cut back, 4 bases at V and 4 bases at J, with 12 bases in the middle. The germline V gene has CDR1 KGHDR and CDR2 SFDVKD. In DNA, the CDR3 is TGTGCCACCAGTGACCCGGGGGGGAGCTATGGCTACACCTTC. Its translation is CATSDPGGSYGYTF.

This clonotype was found many times. The chain employs TRBV11-2 and TRBJ1-5; D possibly corresponds to TRBD1 (5 bases). CDR3 size: 15 residues. CDR1 and CDR2 from the germline V gene are SGHAT and FQNNGV. Between the trimmed V and J ends, which lost 4 bases and 4 bases, there was a span of 14 bases. This CDR3 reads CASSYGTGGNQPQHF. As DNA, the CDR3 is TGTGCCAGCAGCTACGGGACGGGAGGGAATCAGCCCCAGCATTTT.

Regarding this clonotype: Without the conserved terminal phenylalanine or tryptophan, this CDR3 likely stems from a read error. The genes are TRBV10-3 and TRBJ2-1, with TRBD1 matching 9 bases. The CDR3 sequence is 16 residues long. Trimming took 5 bases from V and 0 from J; bases not matched to a gene: 5. In germline, CDR1 is ENHRY, CDR2 SYGVKD. The DNA of the CDR3 is TGTGCCATCAGTCCGACGACAGGGGGCTCCTACAATGAGCAGTTCCTC. Its protein product is CAISPTTGGSYNEQFL.

Only a few counts were recorded for this clonotype. The V call is TRBV20-1, the J call TRBJ2-7; no clear D gene. The CDR3 is made up of 13 amino acids. Per germline, CDR1 DFQATT and CDR2 SNEGSKA (reference sequence). Trimming shortened V by 2 bases and J by 2 bases, and 10 bases separated the two germline ends. The CDR3 is CSARHPMTYEQYF. For the CDR3, the DNA is TGCAGTGCTAGACACCCAATGACCTACGAGCAGTACTTC.

This clonotype was observed at least ten times. V and J are TRBV18 and TRBJ2-7; a possible D gene is TRBD2 (6 bases). Germline CDR1 reads KGHSH; CDR2 reads LQKENI. Deletions cut 3 bases from V and 5 bases from J, with 11 bases between. CDR3 length: 13 residues. The CDR3: CASSPGPGDEQYF. CDR3 nucleotides: TGTGCCAGCTCACCGGGACCGGGGGACGAGCAGTACTTC.

The rearrangement joins TRBV6-2 or TRBV6-3 to TRBJ2-2, with 9 positions matching TRBD1. The CDR3 is 15 amino acids. Losses at the gene ends were 5 bases for V and 7 bases for J; bases not matched to a gene: 8. Looked up from germline, CDR1 is MNHEY and CDR2 is SVGEGT. CDR3 nucleotides: TGTGCCAGCAGTGGAGCCGGGACAGGGATCGGGGAGCTGTTTTTT. It codes for CASSGAGTGIGELFF.

This clonotype came up a few times. This rearrangement joins TRBV2 to TRBJ1-2, with D tentatively TRBD1 (6 bases). This CDR3 has 12 amino acids. Germline loops: CDR1 SNHLY, CDR2 FYNNEI. V was pared by 8 bases and J by 3 bases, with 10 bases between. In DNA, the CDR3 is TGTGCCAGCTTGAACAGGGACTATGGCTACACCTTC. This encodes CASLNRDYGYTF.

V gene TRBV29-1 combines with J gene TRBJ2-2, with D perhaps TRBD2 (6 bases). The V gene's germline CDR1 is SQVTM and CDR2 ANQGSEA. V was shortened by 0 bases and J by 4 bases, with 15 bases between the two germline ends. The CDR3 covers 16 residues. The CDR3 is CSVEEVPGESTGELFF. In DNA, the CDR3 is TGCAGCGTTGAAGAGGTACCGGGGGAGAGCACCGGGGAGCTGTTTTTT.

The table lists this clonotype with many counts. The V gene is TRBV6-1, the J gene TRBJ2-3; D ambiguous. Looked up from germline, CDR1 is MNHNS and CDR2 is SASEGT. CDR3 size: 16 residues. The V gene lost 2 bases and the J gene lost 4 bases, with 16 bases spanning the gap. The chain's CDR3 is CASSESTPSAADTQYF. CDR3 in DNA: TGTGCCAGCAGTGAAAGCACCCCGAGCGCGGCAGATACGCAGTATTTT.

At least ten counts were recorded for this clonotype. This chain joins TRBV20-1 and TRBJ1-2; 7 bases are a match to TRBD1. J was trimmed by 3 bases and V by 5 bases; bases with no gene match: 9. The CDR3 has 14 residues. The germline V gene encodes CDR1 DFQATT and CDR2 SNEGSKA (reference sequence). CDR3 protein: CSAYRGTAYYGYTF. The CDR3 DNA follows: TGCAGTGCTTATCGGGGGACAGCGTACTATGGCTACACCTTC.

The gene calls are TRBV6-1 and TRBJ2-5, with a possible D match to TRBD2 (6 bases). Germline V gives CDR1 MNHNS, CDR2 SASEGT. The V end lost 5 bases, the J end lost 5 bases, and 18 bases lay between the germline ends. The length of the CDR3 is 15 residues. CDR3 nucleotides: TGTGCCAGCAGTTCCGGAGGGCCCTTTGTGGAGACCCAGTACTTC. Translation: CASSSGGPFVETQYF.

Note on this clonotype: The junction and the germline gene differ at one end; a read error may be behind it. This rearrangement joins TRBV6-5 to TRBJ2-5; 13 nucleotides agree with TRBD2. The CDR3 consists of 16 residues. Germline-derived CDR1 and CDR2 are MNHEY and SVGAGI. CDR3 loop: CASGYGLAGAGETQYF. The CDR3 region has the DNA TGTGCCAGCGGTTACGGACTAGCGGGAGCCGGCGAGACCCAGTACTTC.

This clonotype was seen ten or more times. This chain uses TRBV20-1 with TRBJ2-3; tentative D call: TRBD1 (5 bases). V shed 2 bases and J shed 6 bases, with 18 bases lying between them. Per the germline V gene, CDR1 is DFQATT and CDR2 is SNEGSKA (reference sequence). The CDR3 length is 15 residues. The CDR3 region has the DNA TGCAGTGCTAGATCGACAGTCAGTACGTTGGATACGCAGTATTTT. This encodes CSARSTVSTLDTQYF.

The chain couples TRBV28 to TRBJ2-7, with D perhaps assigned TRBD1 or TRBD2 (5 bases each). Trimming stripped 4 bases from V and 4 bases from J, with 14 bases between. CDR1 is MDHEN, CDR2 SYDVKM, per germline. This CDR3 is 14 amino acids long. The CDR3 loop reads CASSYQGTGYEQYF. For the CDR3, the DNA is TGTGCCAGCAGTTATCAGGGTACGGGGTACGAGCAGTACTTC. The complete variable domain, with remaining parts taken from reference TRBV28 and TRBJ2-7, reads DVKVTQSSRYLVKRTGEKVFLECVQDMDHENMFWYRQDPGLGLRLIYFSYDVKMKEKGDIPEGYSVSREKKERFSLILESASTNQTSMYLCASSYQGTGYEQYFGPGTRLTVT.